The clone carrying this T cell receptor beta chain was counted a few times. The sample comes from a study of cytomegalovirus exposure and HLA in healthy donors. Germline CDR1 and CDR2: MNHEY and SVGAGI. This CDR3 is built from 15 residues. V shed 0 bases and J 7 bases; nucleotides not matched to a gene: 5. The PCR had 60 Vbeta and 13 Jbeta primers. Data came from immunoSEQ multiplex PCR; TCRdb stores just in-frame clones and leaves some out. This sample has about 120,000 clones, with 81% found just once. The TCR comes from a woman in her forties in good health and CMV-seronegative. The chain is built from TRBV6-5 and TRBJ1-2, with TRBD1 matching 10 bases. The sequencing sample was made of PBMCs. The CDR3: CASSYSPGQGSGYTF. CDR3 nucleotide sequence: TGTGCCAGCAGTTACTCCCCGGGACAGGGGTCTGGCTACACCTTC.